The rows below give T cell receptor beta chains drawn from one sample of a study of radiotherapy plus CTLA-4 blockade in lung cancer. TCRdb keeps only in-frame clones here, not all; method: immunoSEQ multiplex PCR. Of more than 55,000 clones listed, around four fifths are singletons. Here the sequenced sample was peripheral blood, taken from a patient treated with radiotherapy plus ipilimumab. These receptors originate from a human donor with non-small cell lung cancer who had a partial response to radiotherapy plus ipilimumab. Each CDR3 is given with its conserved first and last residue. Each record gives: V gene, J gene, CDR3 protein.

TRBV7-6,TRBJ2-1,CASSKGAGSSYNEQFF
TRBV7-2,TRBJ1-5,CASSSGQLTAQHF
TRBV10-3,TRBJ1-1,CAISEVGGAEAFF
TRBV21-1,TRBJ1-2,CASSGYSTGGYGYTF
TRBV9,TRBJ1-5,CASSGDRGLYNQPQHF
TRBV9,TRBJ2-3,CASSSLQGTPSTDTQYF
TRBV6-1,TRBJ1-1,CASSAQTGANTEAFF
TRBV18,TRBJ2-3,CASSALAPTSGTTDTQYF
TRBV5-5,TRBJ1-4,CASSFTGEKLFF
TRBV9,TRBJ2-2,CASSVDSTGELFF
TRBV4-3,TRBJ2-7,CASSPGAGDEQYF
TRBV28,TRBJ1-5,CASSLGMTGIGNQPQHF
TRBV2,TRBJ1-1,CATRGGNTEAFF
TRBV5-1,TRBJ2-1,CASSLGTSNEQFF
TRBV9,TRBJ1-2,CASSVGEGLYGYTF
TRBV4-3,TRBJ1-1,CASSQDGGITEAFF
TRBV19,TRBJ1-5,CASRGPYQPQHF
TRBV28,TRBJ2-5,CASAGQGVRETQYF
TRBV19,TRBJ1-1,CASSITQGVAFF
TRBV6-1,TRBJ2-2,CASSGPQGANTGELFF
TRBV5-6,TRBJ1-1,CASSLERLNTEAFF
TRBV2,TRBJ2-7,CASSDSGGTGEQYF